A selection of T cell receptor beta chains follows, all from one sample in a study of shared clonotypes between healthy human individuals. Sequencing was performed with immunoSEQ multiplex PCR; in TCRdb, only in-frame clones are kept and a portion is missing. The sample holds some 2.1 million clones, about 93% seen once. The sample was naive CD8+ T cells from PBMCs. The receptors were sampled from a man aged 18 to 30 in good health. Some clones in this sample may be carry-over from other donors' samples. Both conserved end residues are part of each CDR3. The D gene is left open where the match is weak. Rows give clone size only sometimes, using once, few, many, or a class for an expanded clone.

>NA|TRBJ2-5|TRBD2|TRBV7-9
TGTGCCAGCAGCTTAGGGACTAGCGGGAGTTGGTACCAAGAGACCCAGTACTTC
CASSLGTSGSWYQETQYF
>NA|TRBJ1-5|NA|TRBV7-9
TGTGCCAGCAGCAACACCCGTGAGAATAGCAATCAGCCCCAGCATTTT
CASSNTRENSNQPQHF
>NA|TRBJ2-5|NA|TRBV6-5
TGTGCCAGCAGTTACTCAGCCGAGTCTTCCCAAGAGACCCAGTACTTC
CASSYSAESSQETQYF
>NA|TRBJ1-1|TRBD1|TRBV5-1
TGCGCCAGCAGCTTAAATCGTGGGACAGACACTGAAGCTTTCTTT
CASSLNRGTDTEAFF
>NA|TRBJ1-2|NA|TRBV6-5
TGTGCCAGCAGTTACCCCCCTGACGATGGCTACACCTTC
CASSYPPDDGYTF
>NA|TRBJ1-1|NA|TRBV4-1
TGCGCCAGCAGCCAAGAACAGATCCCTGAAGCTTTCTTT
CASSQEQIPEAFF
>NA|TRBJ2-1|NA|TRBV2
TGTGCCAGCAGTGAAGGCTCGAGCTCCTACAATGAGCAGTTCTTC
CASSEGSSSYNEQFF
>NA|TRBJ2-5|TRBD1|TRBV6-5
TGTGCCAGCAGTTACACGACAGGGGTCCAAGAGACCCAGTACTTC
CASSYTTGVQETQYF
>NA|TRBJ2-5|NA|TRBV5-1
TGCGCCAGCAGCTTGAGTTTGCCCCAAGAGACCCAGTACTTC
CASSLSLPQETQYF
>NA|TRBJ2-7|NA|TRBV7-9
TGTGCCAGCAGCTTTTCAGCCTACGAGCAGTACTTC
CASSFSAYEQYF
>NA|TRBJ2-1|NA|TRBV5-1
TGCGCCAGCAGCTCCGGCGGACCCAATGAGCAGTTCTTC
CASSSGGPNEQFF
>NA|TRBJ2-5|NA|TRBV27
TGTGCCAGCAGTCAAAGGCTTTATCAGAGTTTGGTTGAGACCCAGTACTTC
CASSQRLYQSLVETQYF
>NA|TRBJ2-7|TRBD2|TRBV29-1
TGCAGCGTTGGGGGACTAGCGGGAGTCATGAGTACCTACGAGCAGTACTTC
CSVGGLAGVMSTYEQYF
>once|TRBJ2-1|TRBD2|TRBV4-2
TGTGCCAGCAGCAACATTTTACGGGGGGAGGGCTCTCCGGGTAATGAGCAGTTCTTC
CASSNILRGEGSPGNEQFF
>NA|TRBJ2-1|TRBD1|TRBV5-4
TGTGCCAGCAGCTTGGCCGGACAGGGGCAGTTCTTC
CASSLAGQGQFF
>NA|TRBJ2-5|NA|TRBV7-9
TGTGCCAGCACCCGATCCTCGGACATACAAGAGACCCAGTACTTC
CASTRSSDIQETQYF
>NA|TRBJ2-7|NA|TRBV27
TGTGCCAGCAGCCCCAGGGGTGTGTCCCACGAGCAGTACTTC
CASSPRGVSHEQYF
>NA|TRBJ2-3|NA|TRBV13
TGTGCCAGCAGCCCCCCCGGGAAGTCCACAGATACGCAGTATTTT
CASSPPGKSTDTQYF
>NA|TRBJ2-7|TRBD2|TRBV6-1
TGTGCCAGCAGTGAGGGACTAGCGGGAGGGCCCTACGAGCAGTACTTC
CASSEGLAGGPYEQYF
>once|TRBJ1-2|TRBD1|TRBV5-4
TGTGCCAGCAGCGAGGGGACAGAAGAGACCTTC
CASSEGTEETF
>NA|TRBJ2-7|NA|TRBV11-3
TGTGCCAGCAGTCCTCGGACAGCCCAATCCTACGAGCAGTACTTC
CASSPRTAQSYEQYF
>NA|TRBJ1-5|TRBD1|TRBV27
TGTGCCAGCAGTATATATCCCGACGGACAGGGGATAGGTCAGCCCCAGCATTTT
CASSIYPDGQGIGQPQHF
>few|TRBJ1-1|NA|TRBV6-5
TGTGCCAGCACCAACTCCCCGAACACTGAAGCTTTCTTT
CASTNSPNTEAFF
>NA|TRBJ2-4|NA|TRBV9
TGTGCCAGCAGCGCAGGGGAAGCCAAAAACATTCAGTACTTC
CASSAGEAKNIQYF
>few|TRBJ1-2|TRBD1|TRBV29-1
TGCAGCGTTGATTTTACGGGACAGGGGAACTATGGCTACACCTTC
CSVDFTGQGNYGYTF
>NA|TRBJ2-5|NA|TRBV4-3
TGCGCCAGCAGCCACCGTAATCAAGAGACCCAGTACTTC
CASSHRNQETQYF
>NA|TRBJ2-5|TRBD2|TRBV19
TGTGCCAGTAGTATGGACCTAGCGGGAGCAGAGACCCAGTACTTC
CASSMDLAGAETQYF
>NA|TRBJ2-7|NA|TRBV11-2
TGTGCCAGCAGCTGGGCACCGAGGCCGGGGAACGAGCAGTACTTC
CASSWAPRPGNEQYF
>NA|TRBJ1-4|NA|TRBV15
TGTGCCACCAGCAGCCGGGACGCTGCCATCGCCGGAAAACTGTTTTTT
CATSSRDAAIAGKLFF
>NA|TRBJ1-1|NA|TRBV27
TGTGCCAGCAGCGCCCGTGGCCTGAACACTGAAGCTTTCTTT
CASSARGLNTEAFF
>NA|TRBJ2-2|TRBD2|TRBV7-9
TGTGCCAGCAGCTCCCGGACTAGCGGGAGGGACACCGGGGAGCTGTTTTTT
CASSSRTSGRDTGELFF
>NA|TRBJ1-4|NA|TRBV11-2
TGTGCCAGCAGCTTCGGGGGTGGGGTTGATGAAAAACTGTTTTTT
CASSFGGGVDEKLFF
>once|TRBJ1-1|TRBD1|TRBV28
TGTGCCAGCAGCACGAGACAGGGGGGAGAGCCTGAAGCTTTCTTT
CASSTRQGGEPEAFF
>NA|TRBJ2-7|NA|TRBV7-6
TGTGCCAGCAGCCTAAACGACGCCTCAGAGCAGTACTTC
CASSLNDASEQYF
>NA|TRBJ1-2|NA|TRBV7-2
TGTGCCAGCAGCTTAGGGGTATGGCCAGACGCTAACTATGGCTACACCTTC
CASSLGVWPDANYGYTF
>NA|TRBJ1-2|NA|TRBV14
TGTGCCAGCAGCCCTGAACAGGGTTGGGTTTATGGCTACACCTTC
CASSPEQGWVYGYTF
>NA|TRBJ2-1|NA|TRBV7-9
TGTGCCAGCAGCCACCCGACCGGGAGCAACGCCTACAATGAGCAGTTCTTC
CASSHPTGSNAYNEQFF
>NA|TRBJ1-5|NA|TRBV7-8
TGTGCCAGCAGCCGTAGTGGGTTAGGGAATCAGCCCCAGCATTTT
CASSRSGLGNQPQHF
>NA|TRBJ2-4|NA|TRBV11-2
TGTGCCAGCAGCTTAGAAAGGGAGATTCAGTACTTC
CASSLEREIQYF
>NA|TRBJ2-3|NA|TRBV15
TGTGCCACCGGGGTAACGGACAACACAGATACGCAGTATTTT
CATGVTDNTDTQYF
>NA|TRBJ2-7|NA|TRBV27
TGTGCCAGCAGTTTATCCGGGGGTGAGCAGTACTTC
CASSLSGGEQYF